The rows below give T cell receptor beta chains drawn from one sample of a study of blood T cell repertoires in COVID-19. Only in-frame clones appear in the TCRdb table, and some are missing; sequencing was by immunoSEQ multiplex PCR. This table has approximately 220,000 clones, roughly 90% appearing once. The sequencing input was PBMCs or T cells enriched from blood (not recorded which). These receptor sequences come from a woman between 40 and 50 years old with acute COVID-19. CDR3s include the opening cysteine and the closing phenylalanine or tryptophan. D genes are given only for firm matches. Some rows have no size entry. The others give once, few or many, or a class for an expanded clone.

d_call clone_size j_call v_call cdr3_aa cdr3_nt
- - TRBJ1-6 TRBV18 CASSPPPRTNNSPLHF TGTGCCAGCTCACCGCCACCCCGGACAAATAATTCACCCCTCCACTTT
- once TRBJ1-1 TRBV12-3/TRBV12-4 CASSFREATEAFF TGTGCCAGCAGTTTTCGAGAGGCCACTGAAGCTTTCTTT
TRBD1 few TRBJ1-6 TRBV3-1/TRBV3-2 CASTLWTGSPLHF TGTGCCAGCACCCTCTGGACAGGCTCACCCCTCCACTTT
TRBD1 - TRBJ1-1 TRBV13 CASSPLTGRGEAFF TGTGCCAGCAGCCCGTTGACAGGGCGAGGTGAAGCTTTCTTT
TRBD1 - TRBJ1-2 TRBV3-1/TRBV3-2 CASSQTALGQGTYGYTF TGTGCCAGCAGCCAGACCGCCCTCGGACAGGGGACCTATGGCTACACCTTC
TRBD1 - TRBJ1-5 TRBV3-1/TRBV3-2 CASSRNRTGNQPQHF TGTGCCAGCAGCCGTAACAGGACAGGGAATCAGCCCCAGCATTTT
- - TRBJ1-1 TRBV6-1 CASSDGQNKNTEAFF TGTGCCAGCAGTGACGGACAGAATAAGAACACTGAAGCTTTCTTT
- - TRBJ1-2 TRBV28 CASSSPPTIGNGYTF TGTGCCAGCAGTTCGCCCCCGACAATCGGGAATGGCTACACCTTC
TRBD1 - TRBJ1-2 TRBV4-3 CASSQPGRGGGYTF TGCGCCAGCAGCCAACCCGGGAGAGGGGGCGGCTACACCTTC
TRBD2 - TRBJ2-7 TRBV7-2 CASSARTSAGYEQYF TGTGCCAGCAGCGCCCGGACTAGCGCTGGCTACGAGCAGTACTTC
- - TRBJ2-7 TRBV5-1 CASGNPGEIYEQYF TGCGCCAGCGGTAATCCAGGGGAGATATACGAGCAGTACTTC
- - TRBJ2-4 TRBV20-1 CSASGMVGGIQYF TGCAGTGCTAGTGGGATGGTAGGAGGAATTCAGTACTTC
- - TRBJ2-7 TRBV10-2 CASSESYYEQYF TGCGCCAGCAGTGAGTCTTACTACGAGCAGTACTTC
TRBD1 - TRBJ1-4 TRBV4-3 CASSQANRGRNEKLFF TGCGCCAGCAGCCAAGCAAACAGGGGGCGAAATGAAAAACTGTTTTTT
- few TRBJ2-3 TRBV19 CASSLMVAGSTDTQYF TGTGCCAGTAGTCTAATGGTTGCGGGGTCGACAGATACGCAGTATTTT
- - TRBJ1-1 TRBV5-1 CASSFNQGREAFF TGCGCCAGCAGCTTTAACCAGGGTAGGGAAGCTTTCTTT
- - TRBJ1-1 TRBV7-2 CASSLGGRVATEAFF TGTGCCAGCAGCTTAGGAGGCAGGGTAGCCACTGAAGCTTTCTTT
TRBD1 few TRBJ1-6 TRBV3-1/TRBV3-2 CASSQGQALASRLHF TGTGCCAGCAGCCAGGGACAGGCCCTCGCTTCCAGGCTCCACTTT
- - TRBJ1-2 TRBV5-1 CASSLVRGQGSAGGYTF TGCGCCAGCAGCTTGGTCAGGGGCCAGGGTAGCGCTGGAGGCTACACCTTC
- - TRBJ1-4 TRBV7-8 CASSLVLYGTNEKLFF TGTGCCAGCAGCTTAGTCCTCTACGGGACTAATGAAAAACTGTTTTTT
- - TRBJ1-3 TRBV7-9 CASIVRRGGLLGNTIYF TGTGCCAGCATCGTTAGGCGTGGAGGGCTGCTTGGAAACACCATATATTTT
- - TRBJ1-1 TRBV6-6 CASSYPIGGGDTEAFF TGTGCCAGCAGTTACCCCATTGGCGGGGGGGACACTGAAGCTTTCTTT
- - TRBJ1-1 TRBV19 CASSGVAWTEAFF TGTGCCAGTAGTGGAGTGGCTTGGACTGAAGCTTTCTTT
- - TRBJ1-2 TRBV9 CASSVVSGGSYGYTF TGTGCCAGCAGCGTAGTTTCGGGGGGCAGCTATGGCTACACCTTC
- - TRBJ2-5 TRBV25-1 CASSEFTGRETQYF TGTGCCAGCAGTGAATTCACAGGTCGGGAGACCCAGTACTTC
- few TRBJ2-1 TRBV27 CASSQGLQQFF TGTGCCAGCAGTCAGGGACTCCAGCAGTTCTTC
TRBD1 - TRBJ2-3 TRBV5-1 CASSPLKTGIDTQYF TGCGCCAGCAGCCCGTTAAAGACAGGGATAGATACGCAGTATTTT